A selection of T cell receptor beta chains follows, all from one sample in a study of blood T cell repertoires in COVID-19. The data were produced by immunoSEQ multiplex PCR, yet TCRdb's version contains in-frame clones alone and is incomplete. In the table there are more than 250,000 clones, about 83% of which are singletons. The sample comprised peripheral blood. These receptors all stem from a woman aged 50 to 60 with acute or convalescent COVID-19. Both conserved end residues are trimmed from each CDR3.

v_call cdr3_aa
TRBV18 ASSPGLADYEQY
TRBV28 GTMGLAGAGELF
TRBV27 ASSLRQGPSHEQY
TRBV4-2 ASSQGKWAETFYEQY
TRBV5-5 ASSALGGPQETQY
TRBV2 ASEDETAYEQY
TRBV7-3 ASSLTVERNEKLF
TRBV27 ASSLYDRAPSPLH
TRBV28 ASSHQTGTSGRNTQY
TRBV6-2/TRBV6-3 ASSYPLGLAGTYNEQF
TRBV27 ASSLHTDQVLT
TRBV20-1 SPPWAYGYT
TRBV28 ASSGTAPTNEKLF
TRBV7-7 ASSPVAGSSYNEQF
TRBV28 ASSLTSGYEQY
TRBV15 ATSRLKTSDSYEQY
TRBV5-1 ASSLGQAETQY
TRBV24-1 ATSGTSVYEQF
TRBV28 ASSLSSTKRQY
TRBV14 ASSQEDWASYEQY
TRBV7-2 ASSLGLAGVGEQF
TRBV28 ASSWDRTYEQY
TRBV28 ASSSRAGLLGELF
TRBV19 ASSVRTGVNYGYT
TRBV7-3 ASSQRANTEAF
TRBV7-2 ASASGGISYEQY
TRBV6-5 ASSSRGGGYT
TRBV29-1 SVLANYGYT
TRBV2 ASSDGTATDTQY
TRBV11-3 ASSLEPTSGGSYEQY
TRBV28 ARSPGTPFGIGYT
TRBV2 ASSELVSDTDTQY
TRBV27 ASSLRAGSEEQF
TRBV5-1 ASSLDPAGADTGELF
TRBV25-1 ASSATGSPEAF
TRBV28 ASSPGLTGELF
TRBV11-1 ASSFRQGAADTEAF